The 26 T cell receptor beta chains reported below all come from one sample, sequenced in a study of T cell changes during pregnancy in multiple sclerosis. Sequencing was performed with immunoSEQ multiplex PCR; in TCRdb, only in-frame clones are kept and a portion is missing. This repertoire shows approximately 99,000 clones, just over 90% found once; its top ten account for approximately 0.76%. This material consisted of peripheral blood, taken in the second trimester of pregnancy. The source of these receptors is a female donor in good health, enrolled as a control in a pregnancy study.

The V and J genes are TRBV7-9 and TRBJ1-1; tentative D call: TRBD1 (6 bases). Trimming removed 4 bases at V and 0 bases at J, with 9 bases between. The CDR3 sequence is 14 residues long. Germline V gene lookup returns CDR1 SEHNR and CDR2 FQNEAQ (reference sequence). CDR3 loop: CASSSYRVNTEAFF. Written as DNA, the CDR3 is TGTGCCAGCAGCTCATACAGGGTGAACACTGAAGCTTTCTTT.

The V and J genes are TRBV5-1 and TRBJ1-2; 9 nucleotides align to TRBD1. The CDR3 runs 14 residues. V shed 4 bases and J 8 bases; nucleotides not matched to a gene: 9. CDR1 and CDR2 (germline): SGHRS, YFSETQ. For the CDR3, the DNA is TGCGCCAGCAGCCCGACAGGGGGGTCAAGGGGCTACACCTTC. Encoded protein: CASSPTGGSRGYTF.

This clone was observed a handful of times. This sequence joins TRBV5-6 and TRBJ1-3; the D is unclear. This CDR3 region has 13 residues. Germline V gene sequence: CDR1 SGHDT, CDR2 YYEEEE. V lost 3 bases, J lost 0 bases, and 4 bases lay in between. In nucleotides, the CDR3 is TGTGCCAGCAGCTGGGCCTCTGGAAACACCATATATTTT. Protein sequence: CASSWASGNTIYF.

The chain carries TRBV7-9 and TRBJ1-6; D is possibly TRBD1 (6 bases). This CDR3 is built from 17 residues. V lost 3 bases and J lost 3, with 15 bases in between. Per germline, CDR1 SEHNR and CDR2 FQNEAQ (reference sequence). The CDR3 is CASSFPPGHNYNSPLHF. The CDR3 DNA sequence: TGTGCCAGCAGCTTTCCTCCGGGACACAACTATAATTCACCCCTCCACTTT.

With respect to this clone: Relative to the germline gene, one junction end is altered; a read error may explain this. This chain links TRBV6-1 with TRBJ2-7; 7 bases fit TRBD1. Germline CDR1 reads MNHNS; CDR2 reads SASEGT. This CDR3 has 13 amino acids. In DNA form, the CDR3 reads TGTGCCAGCAGGGCCGGGACAGACTTCGAGGAGTACTTC. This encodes CASRAGTDFEEYF.

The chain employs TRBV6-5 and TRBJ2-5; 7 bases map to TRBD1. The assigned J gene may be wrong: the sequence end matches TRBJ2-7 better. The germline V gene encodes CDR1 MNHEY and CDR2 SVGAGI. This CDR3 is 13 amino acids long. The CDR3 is CASSLIQGNEQYF. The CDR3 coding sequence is TGTGCCAGCAGCCTTATACAGGGGAACGAGCAGTACTTC.

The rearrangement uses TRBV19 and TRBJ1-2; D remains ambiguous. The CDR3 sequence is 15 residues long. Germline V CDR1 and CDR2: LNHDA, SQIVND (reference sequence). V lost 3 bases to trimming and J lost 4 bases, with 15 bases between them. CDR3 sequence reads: CASSINSPGSYGYTF. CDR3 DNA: TGTGCCAGTAGTATTAACTCCCCAGGCTCCTATGGCTACACCTTC. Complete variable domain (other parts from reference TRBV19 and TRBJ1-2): DGGITQSPKYLFRKEGQNVTLSCEQNLNHDAMYWYRQDPGQGLRLIYYSQIVNDFQKGDIAEGYSVSREKKESFPLTVTSAQKNPTAFYLCASSINSPGSYGYTFGSGTRLTVV.

CDR3 region: CASGLVARDGLNQPQHF. CDR3 sequence (DNA): TGTGCTAGTGGTTTGGTGGCGCGGGACGGTCTAAATCAGCCCCAGCATTTT. V usage is TRBV12-5 and J usage is TRBJ1-5; D may be TRBD1 (5 bases). The CDR3 is 17 amino acids. Between the trimmed V and J ends, which lost 0 bases and 4 bases, there was a span of 16 bases. Germline CDR1 and CDR2: LGHNT and FRNRAP.

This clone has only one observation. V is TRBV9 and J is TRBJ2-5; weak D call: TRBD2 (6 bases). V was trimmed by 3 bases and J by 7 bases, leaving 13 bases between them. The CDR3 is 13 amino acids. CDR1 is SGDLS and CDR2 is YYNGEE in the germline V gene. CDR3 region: CASSGDGRGTQYF. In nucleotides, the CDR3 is TGTGCCAGCAGCGGGGACGGGCGGGGGACCCAGTACTTC.

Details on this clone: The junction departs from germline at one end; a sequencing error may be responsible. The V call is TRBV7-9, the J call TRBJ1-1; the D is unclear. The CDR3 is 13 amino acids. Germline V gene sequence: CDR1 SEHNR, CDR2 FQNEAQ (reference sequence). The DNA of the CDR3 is TGTGCCAGCAGTTTAGGAGCGAACACTGAAGCTTTCTTT. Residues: CASSLGANTEAFF.

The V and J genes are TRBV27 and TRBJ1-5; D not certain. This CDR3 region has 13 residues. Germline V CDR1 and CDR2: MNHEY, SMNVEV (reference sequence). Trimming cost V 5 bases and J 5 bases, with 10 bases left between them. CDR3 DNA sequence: TGTGCCAGCAGTACAGCTCCTGATCAGCCCCAGCATTTT. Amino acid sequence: CASSTAPDQPQHF.

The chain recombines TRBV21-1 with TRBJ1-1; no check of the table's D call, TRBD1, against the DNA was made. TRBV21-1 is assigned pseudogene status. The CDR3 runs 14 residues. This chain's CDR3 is CARGHEQMNTEAFF. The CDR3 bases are TGTGCCAGGGGTCACGAACAGATGAACACTGAAGCTTTCTTT.

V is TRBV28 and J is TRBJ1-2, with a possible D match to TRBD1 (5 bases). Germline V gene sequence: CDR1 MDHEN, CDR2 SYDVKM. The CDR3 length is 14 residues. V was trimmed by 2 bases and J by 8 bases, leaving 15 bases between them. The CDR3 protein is CASSLATGLYGYTF. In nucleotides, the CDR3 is TGTGCCAGCAGTTTAGCCACGGGACTATACGGCTACACCTTC.

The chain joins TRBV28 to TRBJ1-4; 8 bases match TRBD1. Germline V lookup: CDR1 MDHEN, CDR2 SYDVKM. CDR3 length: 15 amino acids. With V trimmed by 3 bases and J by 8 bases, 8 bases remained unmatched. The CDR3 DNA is TGTGCCAGCAGTTTCCTGTCGACAGGGGAAGAAAAACTGTTTTTT. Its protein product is CASSFLSTGEEKLFF.

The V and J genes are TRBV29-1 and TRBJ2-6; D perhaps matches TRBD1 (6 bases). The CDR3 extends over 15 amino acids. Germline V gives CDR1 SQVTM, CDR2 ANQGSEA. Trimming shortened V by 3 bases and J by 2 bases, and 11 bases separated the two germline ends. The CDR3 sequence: CSVEGRGTGANVLTF. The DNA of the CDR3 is TGCAGCGTTGAGGGCAGGGGAACTGGGGCCAACGTCCTGACTTTC.

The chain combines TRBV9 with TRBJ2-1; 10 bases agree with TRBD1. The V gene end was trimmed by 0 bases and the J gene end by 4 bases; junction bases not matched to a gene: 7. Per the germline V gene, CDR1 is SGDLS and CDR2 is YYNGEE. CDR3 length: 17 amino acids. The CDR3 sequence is CASSVAIGGQGYNEQFF. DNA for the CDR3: TGTGCCAGCAGCGTAGCGATAGGGGGACAGGGGTACAATGAGCAGTTCTTC.

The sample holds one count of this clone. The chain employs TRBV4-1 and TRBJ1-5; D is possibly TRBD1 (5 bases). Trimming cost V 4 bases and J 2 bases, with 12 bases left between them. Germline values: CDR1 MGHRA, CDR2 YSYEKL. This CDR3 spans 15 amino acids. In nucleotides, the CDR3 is TGCGCCAGCAGCCCAATGATCAGGGGCAATCAGCCCCAGCATTTT. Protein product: CASSPMIRGNQPQHF.

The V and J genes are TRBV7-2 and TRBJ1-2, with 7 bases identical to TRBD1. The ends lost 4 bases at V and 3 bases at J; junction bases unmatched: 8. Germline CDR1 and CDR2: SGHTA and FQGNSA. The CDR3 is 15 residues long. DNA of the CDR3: TGTGCCAGCAGCTCCCCTGACAGGGTATACTATGGCTACACCTTC. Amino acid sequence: CASSSPDRVYYGYTF.

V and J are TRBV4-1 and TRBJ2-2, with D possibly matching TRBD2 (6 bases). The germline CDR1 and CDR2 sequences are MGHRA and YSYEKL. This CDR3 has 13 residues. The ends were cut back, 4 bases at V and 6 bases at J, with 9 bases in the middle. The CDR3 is CASSLTSSGELFF. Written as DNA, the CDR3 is TGCGCCAGCAGCCTTACTAGCTCCGGGGAGCTGTTTTTT.

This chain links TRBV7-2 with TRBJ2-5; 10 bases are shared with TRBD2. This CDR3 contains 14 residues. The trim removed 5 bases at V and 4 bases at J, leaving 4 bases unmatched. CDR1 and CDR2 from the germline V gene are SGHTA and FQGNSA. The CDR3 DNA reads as TGTGCCAGCAGCCTCAGGACTAGCGGAGAGACCCAGTACTTC. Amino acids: CASSLRTSGETQYF.

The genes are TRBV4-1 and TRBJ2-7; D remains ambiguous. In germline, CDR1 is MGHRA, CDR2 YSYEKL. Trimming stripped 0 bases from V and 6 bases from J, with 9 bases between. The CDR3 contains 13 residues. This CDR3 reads CASSQDFAFEQYF. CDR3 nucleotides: TGCGCCAGCAGCCAAGATTTTGCGTTCGAGCAGTACTTC.

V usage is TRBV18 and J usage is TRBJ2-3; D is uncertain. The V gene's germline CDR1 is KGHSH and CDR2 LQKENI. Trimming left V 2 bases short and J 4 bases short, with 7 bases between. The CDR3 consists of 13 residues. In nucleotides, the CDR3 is TGTGCCAGCTCACCAGTCGTGTCAGATACGCAGTATTTT. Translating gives CASSPVVSDTQYF.

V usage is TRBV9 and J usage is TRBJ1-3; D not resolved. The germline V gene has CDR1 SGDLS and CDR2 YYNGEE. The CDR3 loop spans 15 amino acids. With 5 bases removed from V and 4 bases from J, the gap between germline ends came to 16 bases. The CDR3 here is CASSLRPTYGNTIYF. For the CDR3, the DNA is TGTGCCAGCAGTTTGCGGCCAACTTACGGAAACACCATATATTTT.

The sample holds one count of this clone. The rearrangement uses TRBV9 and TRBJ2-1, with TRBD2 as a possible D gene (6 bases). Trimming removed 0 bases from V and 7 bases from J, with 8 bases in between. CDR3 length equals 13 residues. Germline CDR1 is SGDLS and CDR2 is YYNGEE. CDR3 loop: CASSVGGLNEQFF. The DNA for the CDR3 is TGTGCCAGCAGCGTAGGGGGACTTAATGAGCAGTTCTTC.

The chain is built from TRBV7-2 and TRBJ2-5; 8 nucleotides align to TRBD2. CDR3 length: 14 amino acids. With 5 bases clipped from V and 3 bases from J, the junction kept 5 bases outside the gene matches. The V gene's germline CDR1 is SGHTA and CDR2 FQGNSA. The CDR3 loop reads CASSLGLAKETQYF. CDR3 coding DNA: TGTGCCAGCAGCCTCGGACTAGCTAAAGAGACCCAGTACTTC.

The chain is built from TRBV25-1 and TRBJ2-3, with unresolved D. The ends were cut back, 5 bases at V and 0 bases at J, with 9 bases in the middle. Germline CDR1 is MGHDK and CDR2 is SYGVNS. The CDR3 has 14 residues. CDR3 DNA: TGTGCCAGCAGTCTGAGGCAGAGCACAGATACGCAGTATTTT. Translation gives CASSLRQSTDTQYF.